The entry below gives a single TCR beta chain sequence along with its context. This clone was found once. Its cognate antigen has yet to be identified. No much larger clone is present one base from it, and per-base qualities are unavailable. The data are from a study of technical replicates of blood from a handful of donors (dated 2017 in TCRdb). The library relied on the immunoSEQ multiplex PCR assay. TCRdb took this table from immuneACCESS and kept in-frame rearrangements with V and J called. Such tables lack part of the clones; where checked against another copy, unresolved V genes explain under half of the gap, and the rest is unexplained. This sample lists 70,000 to 95,000 clones; around 97% were detected once. Of the sample, around 0.18% falls within the top ten clones. Via the germline V gene (reference sequence), CDR1 is SGHAT and CDR2 FQDESV. Unmatched junction bases come to 5, with V trimmed by 5 bases and J by 7 bases. The CDR3 spans 13 residues, from the cysteine through the phenylalanine. The read is trimmed to its CDR3 DNA, 39 bases read in frame from base 1.

Sequencing used T cells isolated from PBMCs. The origin of this receptor is a human donor in good health. The chain links TRBV11-1 with TRBJ1-2; 9 of the junction bases match TRBD1. The nucleotide sequence reads as follows: TGTGCCAGCAGCCCTGACAGGGGGGCTGGCTACACCTTC. It specifies CASSPDRGAGYTF.